The rows below give T cell receptor beta chains drawn from one sample of a study of post-analysis software for immune sequencing data. TCRdb independently ran MiXCR on the PCR reads; one entry per CDR3 protein. The sample has about 400,000 distinct CDR3 sequences, around 37% seen once. The sample taken for sequencing was blood. The receptors come from a girl under 18 with multiple sclerosis. Each CDR3 is given with its conserved first and last residue. The D gene is left open where the match is weak. Size values are once, few and many counts, or a class for expanded clones, and some rows have none.

size | D | J | V | CDR3 | DNA
. | . | TRBJ2-6 | TRBV3-1 | CASSQQDGANVLTF | TGTGCCAGCAGCCAACAGGACGGGGCCAACGTCCTGACTTTC
few | . | TRBJ2-7 | TRBV6-5 | CASSDFGTPIYEQYF | TGTGCCAGCAGTGACTTCGGGACACCGATCTACGAGCAGTACTTC
few | . | TRBJ2-1 | TRBV6-1 | CASLSRSSYNEQFF | TGTGCCAGCCTCTCCAGGAGCTCCTACAATGAGCAGTTCTTC
. | . | TRBJ1-2 | TRBV4-1 | CASSLQGVNHGYTF | TGCGCCAGCAGCTTACAAGGGGTTAACCATGGCTACACCTTC
. | TRBD2 | TRBJ2-5 | TRBV5-6 | CASSTTSGGATETQYF | TGTGCCAGCAGCACAACTAGCGGGGGGGCTACAGAGACCCAGTACTTC
. | . | TRBJ2-3 | TRBV12-3/TRBV12-4 | CASRGTSDFSDTQYF | TGTGCCAGCAGAGGGACAAGTGATTTCTCAGATACGCAGTATTTT
. | TRBD2 | TRBJ2-5 | TRBV3-1 | CASSQDRTSGGARVERTQYF | TGTGCCAGCAGCCAAGATCGGACTAGCGGGGGGGCGCGAGTGGAAAGGACCCAGTACTTC
few | . | TRBJ2-1 | TRBV3-1 | CASSQAELYNEQFF | TGTGCCAGCAGCCAAGCGGAACTGTACAATGAGCAGTTCTTC
few | . | TRBJ1-1 | TRBV29-1 | CSASGRLYTEAFF | TGCAGCGCCTCCGGACGACTGTACACTGAAGCTTTCTTT
. | . | TRBJ2-3 | TRBV5-4 | CASSSTGVWTDTQYF | TGTGCCAGCAGCTCCACTGGGGTTTGGACAGATACGCAGTATTTT
. | . | TRBJ2-7 | TRBV20-1 | CSARKGPSSYEQYF | TGCAGTGCTAGAAAGGGGCCCAGCTCCTACGAGCAGTACTTC
. | . | TRBJ1-2 | TRBV28 | CASRSGTRGYTF | TGTGCCAGCAGATCGGGGACGCGGGGCTACACCTTC
. | . | TRBJ2-6 | TRBV20-1 | CSAPRVAVPSGANVLTF | TGCAGTGCTCCCAGGGTAGCGGTCCCCTCTGGGGCCAACGTCCTGACTTTC
many | . | TRBJ1-2 | TRBV6-5 | CASSYDSYGYTF | TGTGCCAGCAGTTACGACAGCTATGGCTACACCTTC
few | TRBD2 | TRBJ2-3 | TRBV20-1 | CSARRLTSGGESTDTQYF | TGCAGTGCTAGACGTCTTACTAGCGGGGGGGAGAGCACAGATACGCAGTATTTT
. | . | TRBJ2-5 | TRBV2 | CASSPLVGPHRAQYF | TGTGCCAGCAGTCCGCTGGTGGGACCACATCGGGCCCAGTACTTC
few | . | TRBJ2-3 | TRBV5-1 | CASSSRSTYF | TGCGCCAGCAGCTCCCGGTCTACGTATTTT
. | TRBD2 | TRBJ2-4 | TRBV6-5 | CASSTLTSGKNIQYF | TGTGCCAGCAGCACACTGACTAGCGGCAAAAACATTCAGTACTTC
few | TRBD2 | TRBJ2-1 | TRBV6-5 | CASSQLGGEYNEQFF | TGTGCCAGCAGTCAGCTCGGGGGGGAGTACAATGAGCAGTTCTTC
. | . | TRBJ1-2 | TRBV27 | CASSLAGKNGYTF | TGTGCCAGCAGTTTGGCAGGGAAGAATGGCTACACCTTC
few | TRBD1 | TRBJ2-6 | TRBV12-3/TRBV12-4 | CASSEKGALSGANVLTF | TGTGCCAGCAGTGAGAAGGGGGCACTCTCTGGGGCCAACGTCCTGACTTTC
. | . | TRBJ2-5 | TRBV4-1 | CASSQGSSFQETQYF | TGCGCCAGCAGCCAGGGATCTAGCTTCCAAGAGACCCAGTACTTC
few | . | TRBJ1-2 | TRBV7-9 | CASSPSALPYGYTF | TGTGCCAGCAGCCCATCAGCCCTTCCATATGGCTACACCTTC